This TCR beta chain was obtained from a study of T-cell reconstitution after alpha-beta-depleted transplantation in children. This CDR3 comprises 13 residues. CDR1 SGHTA and CDR2 FQGNSA come from the germline V gene. Trimming took 2 bases from V and 5 from J; bases not matched to a gene: 2. Study-wide findings and caveats: About two months after transplant, alpha-beta T cells reportedly came from several hundred expanded graft clones. For some patients, TCRbeta diversity was high at day 60 because of recipient T cells and thymic progenitors that survived. T cells produced anew were the main source of T-cell counts and diversity one year after transplant.

Unique molecular identifiers tagged the TCRbeta library. TCRdb re-analysed the PCR reads in MiXCR, keeping a single row per CDR3 protein. The table has roughly 98,000 distinct CDR3 sequences, around 16% seen once. A remark on this clonotype: Its antigen is as yet unknown.

The receptor's source is a male patient aged 2-9 years who had a stem cell transplant for acute lymphoblastic leukemia, so the T cells may come from the graft donor. The specimen comprised PBMCs, mostly from graft donor cells, sampled 180 days after TCRalphabeta/CD19-depleted stem cell transplant. The gene calls are TRBV7-2 and TRBJ2-5; 7 nucleotides match TRBD2. The CDR3: CASSLLLAETQYF. CDR3 nucleotide sequence: TGTGCCAGCAGCTTACTACTAGCGGAGACCCAGTACTTC.